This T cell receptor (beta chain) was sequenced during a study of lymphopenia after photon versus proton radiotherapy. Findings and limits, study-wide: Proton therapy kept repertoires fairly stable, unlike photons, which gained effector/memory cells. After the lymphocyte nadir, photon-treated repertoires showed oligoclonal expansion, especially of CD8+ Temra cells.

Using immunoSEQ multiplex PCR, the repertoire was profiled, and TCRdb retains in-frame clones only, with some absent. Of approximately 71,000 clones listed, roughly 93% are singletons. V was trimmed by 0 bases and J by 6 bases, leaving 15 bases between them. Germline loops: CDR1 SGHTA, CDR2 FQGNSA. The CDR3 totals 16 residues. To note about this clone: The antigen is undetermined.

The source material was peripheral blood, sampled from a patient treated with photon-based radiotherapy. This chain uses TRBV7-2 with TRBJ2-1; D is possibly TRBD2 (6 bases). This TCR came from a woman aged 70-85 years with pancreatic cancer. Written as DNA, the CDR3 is TGTGCCAGCAGCTTAGCGCCGGGACTCCTAACCAATGAGCAGTTCTTC. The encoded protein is CASSLAPGLLTNEQFF.